These 21 T cell receptor beta chains were sequenced from one sample in a study of T cell responses to AZD1222 COVID-19 vaccine. Some clones are missing from TCRdb's copy, which holds only in-frame ones; the method was immunoSEQ multiplex PCR. The sample carries around 94,000 clones, roughly 88% recorded once. Sequencing was performed on peripheral blood, taken on day 0 of AZD1222 vaccination. These receptors were collected from an adult in good health.

The chain couples TRBV6-4 to TRBJ1-1, with 12 bases aligning to TRBD1. Germline CDR1 is MRHNA and CDR2 is SNTAGT. This CDR3 has 19 amino acids. V lost 0 bases and J lost 1; bases outside the gene matches: 9. The CDR3 reads CASSDSGGDRGLGNTEAFF. CDR3 in DNA: TGTGCCAGCAGTGACTCTGGCGGGGACAGGGGGCTTGGGAACACTGAAGCTTTCTTT.

The chain links TRBV19 to TRBJ1-2; D might be TRBD1 (6 bases). CDR3 length: 14 residues. The V end lost 5 bases, the J end lost 6 bases, and 16 bases lay between the germline ends. In germline, CDR1 is LNHDA, CDR2 SQIVND (reference sequence). The CDR3 DNA sequence: TGTGCCAGTAGTCCGGGGGCGAGATTCCATGGCTACACCTTC. Translation: CASSPGARFHGYTF.

This chain connects TRBV5-4 to TRBJ1-5; D call uncertain. The V end was cut by 0 bases, the J end by 3 bases, with 1 base between. CDR1 SGHNT and CDR2 YYREEE come from the germline V gene (reference sequence). This CDR3 contains 12 residues. CDR3 sequence: CASSLDNQPQHF. The CDR3 DNA reads as TGTGCCAGCAGCTTGGACAATCAGCCCCAGCATTTT.

This chain joins TRBV7-2 and TRBJ1-2; TRBD1 agrees at 9 bases. The CDR3 extends over 16 amino acids. Germline CDR1 is SGHTA and CDR2 is FQGNSA. Trimming took 5 bases from V and 8 from J; bases not matched to a gene: 15. The CDR3 bases are TGTGCCAGCAGCCGTCGGACAGGGGCCGTAACTATCGGCTACACCTTC. This gives the protein CASSRRTGAVTIGYTF.

The chain joins TRBV7-8 to TRBJ1-4; D is uncertain. The CDR3 contains 13 residues. Per the germline V gene, CDR1 is SGHVS and CDR2 is FQNEAQ. V was clipped by 5 bases and J by 8 bases, with 12 bases between them. CDR3 sequence reads: CASSPAAREKLFF. The CDR3 DNA reads TGTGCCAGCAGCCCCGCAGCGAGGGAAAAACTGTTTTTT.

The rearrangement joins TRBV9 to TRBJ1-1; D gene unclear. This CDR3 is built from 13 residues. Trimming left V 5 bases short and J 3 bases short, with 11 bases between. CDR1 and CDR2 from the germline V gene are SGDLS and YYNGEE. The CDR3 region has the DNA TGTGCCAGCAGTAAAGTAGGGTACACTGAAGCTTTCTTT. It translates to CASSKVGYTEAFF. The full variable domain, in which reference TRBV9 and TRBJ1-1 provide the parts outside the CDR3, is DSGVTQTPKHLITATGQRVTLRCSPRSGDLSVYWYQQSLDQGLQFLIQYYNGEERAKGNILERFSAQQFPDLHSELNLSSLELGDSALYFCASSKVGYTEAFFGQGTRLTVV.

The genes are TRBV2 and TRBJ1-6, with D possibly TRBD1 on 6 matching bases. Germline CDR1 and CDR2: SNHLY and FYNNEI. CDR3 length: 14 residues. Trimming removed 8 bases at V and 10 bases at J, with 18 bases between. CDR3 residues: CASLRGRVESPLHF. The CDR3 nucleotides are TGTGCCAGCCTCAGGGGAAGGGTAGAATCACCCCTCCACTTT.

This sequence joins TRBV2 and TRBJ1-2, with D possibly matching TRBD1 (6 bases). Looked up from germline, CDR1 is SNHLY and CDR2 is FYNNEI. This CDR3 is built from 13 residues. V was cut by 10 bases and J by 2 bases, with 14 bases left in between. The CDR3 region has the DNA TGTGCCACCACTATAACAGGGAACTATGGCTACACCTTC. Residues: CATTITGNYGYTF.

The gene calls are TRBV6-5 and TRBJ2-7; no firm D call. The CDR3 spans 16 residues. V lost 0 bases, J lost 0 bases, and 12 bases lay in between. Germline loops: CDR1 MNHEY, CDR2 SVGAGI. This CDR3 is CASSYSMSFSSYEQYF. CDR3 DNA sequence: TGTGCCAGCAGTTACTCGATGTCTTTCAGCTCCTACGAGCAGTACTTC.

This clone has a single count. The chain couples TRBV30 to TRBJ2-7; D remains unclear. Germline values: CDR1 GTSNPN, CDR2 SVGIG (reference sequence). This CDR3 is built from 13 residues. Trimming pared 4 bases from V and 2 bases from J, leaving 12 bases between. Written as DNA, the CDR3 is TGTGCCTGGAACCGCCACCCCCCCTACGAGCAGTACTTC. Protein: CAWNRHPPYEQYF.

The V call is TRBV5-1, the J call TRBJ2-7, with a possible D match to TRBD1 (6 bases). The germline CDR1 and CDR2 sequences are SGHRS and YFSETQ. The CDR3 consists of 12 residues. Trimming removed 4 bases from V and 5 bases from J, with 10 bases in between. CDR3 bases: TGCGCCAGCAGCCCCACAGGGAACGAGCAGTACTTC. It yields the protein CASSPTGNEQYF.

The chain uses TRBV30 and TRBJ1-4; D unresolved. Per germline, CDR1 GTSNPN and CDR2 SVGIG (reference sequence). CDR3 length: 13 amino acids. V lost 0 bases and J lost 4, with 6 bases in between. DNA for the CDR3: TGTGCCTGGAGTGTGAACCATAATGAAAAACTGTTTTTT. This encodes CAWSVNHNEKLFF.

V and J are TRBV29-1 and TRBJ1-3; D is uncertain. The V gene lost 4 bases and the J gene lost 1 base, with 5 bases spanning the gap. Germline CDR1 SQVTM, CDR2 ANQGSEA. The CDR3 spans 12 residues. DNA for the CDR3: TGCAGCGTTGCGGAGTCTGGAAACACCATATATTTT. Encoded protein: CSVAESGNTIYF.

The V call is TRBV2, the J call TRBJ1-5; 7 bases map to TRBD1. V lost 8 bases, J lost 0 bases, and 4 bases stayed unmatched. The CDR3 has 14 residues. Germline loops: CDR1 SNHLY, CDR2 FYNNEI. The CDR3 spells CASGGTVSNQPQHF. The CDR3 region has the DNA TGTGCCAGCGGAGGGACAGTTAGCAATCAGCCCCAGCATTTT.

V gene TRBV28 combines with J gene TRBJ1-1; tentative D call: TRBD1 (5 bases). Deletions cut 3 bases from V and 10 bases from J, with 12 bases between. The CDR3 sequence is 12 residues long. Germline CDR1 MDHEN, CDR2 SYDVKM. The CDR3 region has the DNA TGTGCCAGCAGTTTGGGACGGGTGGTAGCTTTCTTT. It yields the protein CASSLGRVVAFF.

The V call is TRBV5-1, the J call TRBJ2-3, with 15 bases matching TRBD2. In germline, CDR1 is SGHRS, CDR2 YFSETQ. Trimming took 4 bases from V and 3 from J; bases not matched to a gene: 9. The CDR3 is 18 amino acids. In nucleotides, the CDR3 is TGCGCCAGCAGCACTGGACTAGCGGGGGGGCCTCAGACAGATACGCAGTATTTT. This encodes CASSTGLAGGPQTDTQYF.

Comment on this clone: The same CDR3 can be traced to other DNA sequences in this sample. CDR3 region: CASSLEGNSGNTIYF. DNA of the CDR3: TGCGCCAGCAGCTTGGAGGGAAACTCTGGAAACACCATATATTTT. The chain couples TRBV5-1 to TRBJ1-3; D uncertain. The CDR3 length is 15 residues. Trimming shortened V by 0 bases and J by 0 bases, and 7 bases separated the two germline ends. CDR1 and CDR2 (germline): SGHRS, YFSETQ.

The chain has TRBV6-5 and TRBJ1-1, with D possibly matching TRBD1 (6 bases). Between the trimmed V and J ends, which lost 7 bases and 6 bases, there was a span of 15 bases. Germline CDR1 is MNHEY and CDR2 is SVGAGI. The CDR3 extends over 13 amino acids. In DNA form, the CDR3 reads TGTGCCAGCACCGATCGCGGGGGCTCTGAAGCTTTCTTT. Translating gives CASTDRGGSEAFF.

The chain is built from TRBV29-1 and TRBJ1-1; the D is unclear. Germline CDR1 is SQVTM and CDR2 is ANQGSEA. The CDR3 spans 14 residues. Between the trimmed V and J ends, which lost 3 bases and 3 bases, there was a span of 14 bases. Written as DNA, the CDR3 is TGCAGCGTTGACCCTGCAGGTTTTGACACTGAAGCTTTCTTT. Translated: CSVDPAGFDTEAFF.

The chain joins TRBV5-5 to TRBJ1-5; D uncertain. Trimming cost V 2 bases and J 4 bases, with 10 bases left between them. Germline-derived CDR1 and CDR2 are SGHKS and YYEKEE (reference sequence). The CDR3 totals 14 residues. CDR3 nucleotide sequence: TGTGCCAGCAGCTTATCCGGGAGAAATCAGCCCCAGCATTTT. Its translation is CASSLSGRNQPQHF.

This rearrangement joins TRBV19 to TRBJ1-5; 7 nucleotides align to TRBD1. V gave up 6 bases and J gave up 0 bases; unmatched junction bases: 5. The CDR3 spans 15 residues. CDR1 and CDR2 from the germline V gene are LNHDA and SQIVND (reference sequence). The CDR3 nucleotides read TGTGCCAGTAGCACACAGGGGAATAGCAATCAGCCCCAGCATTTT. Amino acid sequence: CASSTQGNSNQPQHF. Looking up the rest from reference TRBV19 and TRBJ1-5 gives the full variable domain: DGGITQSPKYLFRKEGQNVTLSCEQNLNHDAMYWYRQDPGQGLRLIYYSQIVNDFQKGDIAEGYSVSREKKESFPLTVTSAQKNPTAFYLCASSTQGNSNQPQHFGDGTRLSIL.